Here is one T cell receptor beta chain with its context. Deletions cut 3 bases from V and 6 bases from J, with 15 bases between. There are 14 residues in the CDR3. Those donors who had ophthalmopathy presented with moderate-to-severe activity, a CAS of ≥3, a NOSPECS of ≥4 and a duration under 3 months. Amplification of the TCR beta CDR3 regions used RNA transcripts (as template). RT-PCR with HTBI primers came first, then second-round multiplex PCR. TCRdb independently ran MiXCR on the multiplex PCR reads; one entry per CDR3 protein. Of 650,000 to 900,000 distinct CDR3 sequences in the sample, about 44% were seen once. This record belongs to a study of Graves' ophthalmopathy and Graves' hyperthyroidism.

The chain uses TRBV12-3 or TRBV12-4 and TRBJ2-7; the D gene is possibly TRBD1 (6 bases). The receptor was isolated from an adult man with Graves' ophthalmopathy. Sample: peripheral blood. CDR3 region: CASSLVTGASEQYF. CDR3 sequence (DNA): TGTGCCAGCAGTTTGGTGACAGGCGCCTCCGAGCAGTACTTC.